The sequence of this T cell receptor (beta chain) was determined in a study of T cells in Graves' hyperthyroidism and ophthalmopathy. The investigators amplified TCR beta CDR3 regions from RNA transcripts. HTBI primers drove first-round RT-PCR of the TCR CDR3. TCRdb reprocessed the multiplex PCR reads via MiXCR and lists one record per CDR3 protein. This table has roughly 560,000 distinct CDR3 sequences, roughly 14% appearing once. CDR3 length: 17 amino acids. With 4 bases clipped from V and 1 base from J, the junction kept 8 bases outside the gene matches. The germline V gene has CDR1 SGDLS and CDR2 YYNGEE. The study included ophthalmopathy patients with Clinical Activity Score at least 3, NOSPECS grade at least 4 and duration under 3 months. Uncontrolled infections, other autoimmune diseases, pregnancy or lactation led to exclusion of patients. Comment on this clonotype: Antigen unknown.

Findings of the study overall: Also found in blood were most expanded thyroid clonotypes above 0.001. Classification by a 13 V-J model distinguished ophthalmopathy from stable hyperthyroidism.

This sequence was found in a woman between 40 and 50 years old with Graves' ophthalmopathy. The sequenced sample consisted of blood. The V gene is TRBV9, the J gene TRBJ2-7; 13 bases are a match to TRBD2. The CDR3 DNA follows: TGTGCCAGCAGCCCGGGGAAGACTAGCGGGAGGTCCTACGAGCAGTACTTC. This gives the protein CASSPGKTSGRSYEQYF.